This T cell receptor (beta chain) was profiled in a study of blood T cells in healthy people across ages. A J-beta primer mix and a sample-barcoded 5' primer were used in a second PCR of roughly 6 to 11 cycles. Every cDNA molecule bore a tag from a template-switch adaptor containing 12 random nucleotides. MiXCR was run by TCRdb on the 5' RACE reads, yielding one entry per CDR3 protein. The data hold approximately 1,100,000 distinct CDR3 sequences, with 40% to 50% observed a single time. This clonotype was found a few times. The CDR3 has 16 amino acids. CDR1 KGHDR and CDR2 SFDVKD come from the germline V gene. Trimming stripped 5 bases from V and 0 bases from J, with 13 bases between.

This clonotype was sampled from a woman aged 55 to 70 in good health. The sequencing sample was made of blood. The chain combines TRBV24-1 with TRBJ2-1, with a possible D match to TRBD1 (6 bases). CDR3 DNA: TGTGCCACCAGTGGACGGACAGATAGCTCCTACAATGAGCAGTTCTTC. Translating it yields CATSGRTDSSYNEQFF.